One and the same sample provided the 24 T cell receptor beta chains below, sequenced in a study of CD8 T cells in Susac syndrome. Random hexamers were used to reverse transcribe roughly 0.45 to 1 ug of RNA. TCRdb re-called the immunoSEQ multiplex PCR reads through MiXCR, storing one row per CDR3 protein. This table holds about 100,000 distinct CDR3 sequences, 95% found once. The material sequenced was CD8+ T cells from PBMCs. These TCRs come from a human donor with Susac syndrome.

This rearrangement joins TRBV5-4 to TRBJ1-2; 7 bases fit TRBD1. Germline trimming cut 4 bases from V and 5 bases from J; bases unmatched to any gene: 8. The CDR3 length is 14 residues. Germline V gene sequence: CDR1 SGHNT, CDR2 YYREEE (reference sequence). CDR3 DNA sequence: TGTGCCAGCAGCGTGGGACAGCTCGCGTATGGCTACACCTTC. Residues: CASSVGQLAYGYTF.

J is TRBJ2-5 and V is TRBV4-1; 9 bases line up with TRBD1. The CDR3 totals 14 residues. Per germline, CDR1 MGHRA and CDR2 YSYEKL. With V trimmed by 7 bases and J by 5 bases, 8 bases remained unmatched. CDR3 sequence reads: CASNSGQGYETQYF. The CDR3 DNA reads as TGCGCCAGCAACTCGGGACAGGGATATGAGACCCAGTACTTC.

The CDR3 sequence is CSADRGATDTQYF. DNA of the CDR3: TGCAGCGCTGACAGGGGGGCCACAGATACGCAGTATTTT. The V gene is TRBV29-1, the J gene TRBJ2-3; 9 nucleotides agree with TRBD1. J was trimmed by 2 bases and V by 7 bases; bases with no gene match: 4. Germline V gene data show CDR1 as SQVTM and CDR2 as ANQGSEA. CDR3 size: 13 residues.

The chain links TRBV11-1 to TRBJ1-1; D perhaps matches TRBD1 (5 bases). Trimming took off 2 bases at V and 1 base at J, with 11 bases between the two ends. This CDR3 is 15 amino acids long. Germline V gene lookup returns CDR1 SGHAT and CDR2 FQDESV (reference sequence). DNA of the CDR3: TGTGCCAGCAGCTTATACCGCGGGGGGAACACTGAAGCTTTCTTT. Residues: CASSLYRGGNTEAFF. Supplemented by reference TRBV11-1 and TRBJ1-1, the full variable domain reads EAEVAQSPRYKITEKSQAVAFWCDPISGHATLYWYRQILGQGPELLVQFQDESVVDDSQLPKDRFSAERLKGVDSTLKIQPAELGDSAMYLCASSLYRGGNTEAFFGQGTRLTVV.

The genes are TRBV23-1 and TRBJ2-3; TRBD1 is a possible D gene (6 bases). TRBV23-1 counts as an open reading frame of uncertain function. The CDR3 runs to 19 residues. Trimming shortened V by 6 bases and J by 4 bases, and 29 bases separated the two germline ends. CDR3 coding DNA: TGCGCCAGCAGCCACCAGTCCGGGACACATCAACCGAAGTCAGATACGCAGTATTTT. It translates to CASSHQSGTHQPKSDTQYF.

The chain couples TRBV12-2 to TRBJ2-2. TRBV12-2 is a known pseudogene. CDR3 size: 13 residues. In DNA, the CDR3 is TGTGCAAGTCCCATAACTCGAACCGGGGAGCTGTTTTTT. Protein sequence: CASPITRTGELFF.

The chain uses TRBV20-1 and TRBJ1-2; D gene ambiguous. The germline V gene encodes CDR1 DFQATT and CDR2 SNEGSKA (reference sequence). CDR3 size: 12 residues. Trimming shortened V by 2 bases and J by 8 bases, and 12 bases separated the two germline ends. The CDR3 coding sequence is TGCAGTGCTAGACCCTATTTCGGCGGCTACACCTTC. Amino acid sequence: CSARPYFGGYTF.

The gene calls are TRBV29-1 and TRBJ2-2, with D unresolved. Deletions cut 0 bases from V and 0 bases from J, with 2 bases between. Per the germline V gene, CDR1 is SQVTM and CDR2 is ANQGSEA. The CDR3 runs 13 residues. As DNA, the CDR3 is TGCAGCGTTGAAGACCCGAACACCGGGGAGCTGTTTTTT. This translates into CSVEDPNTGELFF.

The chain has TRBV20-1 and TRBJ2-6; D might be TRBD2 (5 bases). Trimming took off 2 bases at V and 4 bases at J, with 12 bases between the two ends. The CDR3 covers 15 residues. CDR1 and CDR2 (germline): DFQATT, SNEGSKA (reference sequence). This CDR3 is CSARSEGTGANVLTF. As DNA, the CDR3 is TGCAGTGCTAGAAGTGAGGGTACCGGGGCCAACGTCCTGACTTTC.

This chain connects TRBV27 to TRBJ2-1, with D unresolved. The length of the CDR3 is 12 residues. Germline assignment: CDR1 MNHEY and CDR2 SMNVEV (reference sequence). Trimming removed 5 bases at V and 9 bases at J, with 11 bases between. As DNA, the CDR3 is TGTGCCAGCAGTCAGATCGCCGGTGAGCAGTTCTTC. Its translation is CASSQIAGEQFF.

The CDR3 protein is CASSLPHGRDTGELFF. For the CDR3, the DNA is TGTGCCAGCAGCTTACCTCACGGAAGAGACACCGGGGAGCTGTTTTTT. This sequence joins TRBV11-2 and TRBJ2-2; no clear D gene. CDR1 and CDR2 from the germline V gene are SGHAT and FQNNGV. Trimming left V 2 bases short and J 3 bases short, with 13 bases between. This CDR3 has 16 residues.

The CDR3 loop is CASSLLEQGSEGYTF. The CDR3 DNA is TGTGCCAGCAGTCTGCTTGAACAGGGATCGGAAGGCTACACCTTC. The chain employs TRBV12-3 or TRBV12-4 and TRBJ1-2; D is perhaps TRBD1 (6 bases). The CDR3 loop spans 15 amino acids. Trimming cost V 5 bases and J 8 bases, with 21 bases left between them.

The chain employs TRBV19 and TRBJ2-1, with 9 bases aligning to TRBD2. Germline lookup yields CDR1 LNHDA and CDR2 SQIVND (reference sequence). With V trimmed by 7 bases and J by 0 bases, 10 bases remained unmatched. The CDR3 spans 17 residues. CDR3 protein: CASMEWSGRFSYNEQFF. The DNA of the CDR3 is TGTGCCAGTATGGAGTGGAGCGGGAGGTTCTCCTACAATGAGCAGTTCTTC.

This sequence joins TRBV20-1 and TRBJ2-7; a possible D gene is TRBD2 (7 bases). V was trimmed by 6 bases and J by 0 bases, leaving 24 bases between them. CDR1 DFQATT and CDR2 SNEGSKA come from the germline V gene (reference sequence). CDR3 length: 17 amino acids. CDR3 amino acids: CSAQSRFGGPSSYEQYF. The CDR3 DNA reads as TGCAGTGCCCAGAGTCGATTCGGGGGGCCGAGCTCCTACGAGCAGTACTTC.

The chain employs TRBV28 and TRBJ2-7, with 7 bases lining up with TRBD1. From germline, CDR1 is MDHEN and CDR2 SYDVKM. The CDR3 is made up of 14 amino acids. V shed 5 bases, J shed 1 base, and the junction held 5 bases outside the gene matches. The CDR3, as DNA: TGTGCCAGCAGTGCCGACAGGGCATCCTACGAGCAGTACTTC. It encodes CASSADRASYEQYF.

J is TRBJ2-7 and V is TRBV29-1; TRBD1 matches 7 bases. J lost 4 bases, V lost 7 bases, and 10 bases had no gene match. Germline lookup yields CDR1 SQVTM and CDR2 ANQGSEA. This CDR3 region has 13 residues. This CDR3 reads CSATTGVRYEQYF. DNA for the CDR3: TGCAGCGCAACAACAGGGGTTAGGTACGAGCAGTACTTC.

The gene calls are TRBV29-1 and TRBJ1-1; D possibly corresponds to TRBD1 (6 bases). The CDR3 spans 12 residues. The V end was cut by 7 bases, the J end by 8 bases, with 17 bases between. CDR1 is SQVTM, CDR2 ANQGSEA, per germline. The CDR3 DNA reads TGCAGCGGGGGAACAGGGAGAAGGGAAGCTTTCTTT. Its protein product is CSGGTGRREAFF. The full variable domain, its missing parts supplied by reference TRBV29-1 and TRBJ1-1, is SAVISQKPSRDICQRGTSLTIQCQVDSQVTMMFWYRQQPGQSLTLIATANQGSEATYESGFVIDKFPISRPNLTFSTLTVSNMSPEDSSIYLCSGGTGRREAFFGQGTRLTVV.

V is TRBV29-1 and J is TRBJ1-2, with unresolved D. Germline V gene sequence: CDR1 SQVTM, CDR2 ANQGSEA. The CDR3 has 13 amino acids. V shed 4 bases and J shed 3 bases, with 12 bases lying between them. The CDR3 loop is CSVGSSTDYGYTF. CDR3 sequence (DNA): TGCAGCGTTGGAAGTTCAACTGACTATGGCTACACCTTC.

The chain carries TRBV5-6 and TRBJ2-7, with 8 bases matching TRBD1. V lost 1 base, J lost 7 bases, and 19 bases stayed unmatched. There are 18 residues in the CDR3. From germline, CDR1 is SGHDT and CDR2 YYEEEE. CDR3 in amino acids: CASSLRRGLWYGDREQYF. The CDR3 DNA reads TGTGCCAGCAGCTTGCGCAGGGGGCTCTGGTATGGAGATAGAGAGCAGTACTTC.

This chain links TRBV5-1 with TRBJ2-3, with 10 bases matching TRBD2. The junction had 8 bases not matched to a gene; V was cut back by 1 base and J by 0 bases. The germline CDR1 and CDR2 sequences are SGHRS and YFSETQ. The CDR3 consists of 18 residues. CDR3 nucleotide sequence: TGCGCCAGCAGCTTGAAACTAGCGGGGCCTACTAGCACAGATACGCAGTATTTT. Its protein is CASSLKLAGPTSTDTQYF. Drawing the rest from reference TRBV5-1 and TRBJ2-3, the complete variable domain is KAGVTQTPRYLIKTRGQQVTLSCSPISGHRSVSWYQQTPGQGLQFLFEYFSETQRNKGNFPGRFSGRQFSNSRSEMNVSTLELGDSALYLCASSLKLAGPTSTDTQYFGPGTRLTVL.

The CDR3 sequence is CATRDPYGYTF. CDR3 DNA sequence: TGTGCCACTAGGGATCCCTATGGCTACACCTTC. The chain has TRBV19 and TRBJ1-2; D is uncertain. Germline V lookup: CDR1 LNHDA, CDR2 SQIVND (reference sequence). The CDR3 loop spans 11 amino acids. Trimming removed 10 bases from V and 4 bases from J, with 10 bases in between.

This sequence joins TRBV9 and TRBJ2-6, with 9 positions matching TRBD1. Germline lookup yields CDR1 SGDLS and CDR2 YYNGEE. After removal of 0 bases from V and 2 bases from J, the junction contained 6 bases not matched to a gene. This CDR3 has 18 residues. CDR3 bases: TGTGCCAGCAGCGTAGTTGGACAGGGGTATACTGGGGCCAACGTCCTGACTTTC. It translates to CASSVVGQGYTGANVLTF.

CDR3 region: CASSPEREVTDTQYF. As DNA, the CDR3 is TGTGCCAGCTCACCAGAGCGGGAGGTCACGGATACGCAGTATTTT. The V and J genes are TRBV18 and TRBJ2-3; the match to TRBD2 covers 9 bases. CDR1 KGHSH and CDR2 LQKENI come from the germline V gene. There are 15 residues in the CDR3. With V trimmed by 2 bases and J by 6 bases, 6 bases remained unmatched.

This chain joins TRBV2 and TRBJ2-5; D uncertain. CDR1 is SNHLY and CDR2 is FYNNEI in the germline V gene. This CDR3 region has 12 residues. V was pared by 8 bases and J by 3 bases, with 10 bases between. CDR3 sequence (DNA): TGTGCCAGCCTAGTTTATGAAGAGACCCAGTACTTC. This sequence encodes CASLVYEETQYF. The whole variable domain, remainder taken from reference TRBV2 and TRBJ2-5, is EPEVTQTPSHQVTQMGQEVILRCVPISNHLYFYWYRQILGQKVEFLVSFYNNEISEKSEIFDDQFSVERPDGSNFTLKIRSTKLEDSAMYFCASLVYEETQYFGPGTRLLVL.